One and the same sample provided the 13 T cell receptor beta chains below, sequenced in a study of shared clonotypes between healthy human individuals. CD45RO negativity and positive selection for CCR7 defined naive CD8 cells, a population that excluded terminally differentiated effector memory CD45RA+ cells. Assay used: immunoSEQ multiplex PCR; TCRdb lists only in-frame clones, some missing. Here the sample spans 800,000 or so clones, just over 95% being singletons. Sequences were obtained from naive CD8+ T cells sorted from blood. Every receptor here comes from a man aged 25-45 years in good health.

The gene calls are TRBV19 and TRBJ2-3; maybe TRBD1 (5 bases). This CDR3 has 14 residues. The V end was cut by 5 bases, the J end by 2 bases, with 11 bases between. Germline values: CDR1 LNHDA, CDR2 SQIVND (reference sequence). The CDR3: CASSPSDITDTQYF. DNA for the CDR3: TGTGCCAGTAGTCCATCGGACATCACAGATACGCAGTATTTT.

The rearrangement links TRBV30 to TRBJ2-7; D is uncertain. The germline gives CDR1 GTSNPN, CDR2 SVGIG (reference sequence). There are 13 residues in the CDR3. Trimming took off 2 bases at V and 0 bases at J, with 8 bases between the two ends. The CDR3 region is CAWSPGISYEQYF. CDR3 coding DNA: TGTGCCTGGAGTCCTGGGATCTCCTACGAGCAGTACTTC.

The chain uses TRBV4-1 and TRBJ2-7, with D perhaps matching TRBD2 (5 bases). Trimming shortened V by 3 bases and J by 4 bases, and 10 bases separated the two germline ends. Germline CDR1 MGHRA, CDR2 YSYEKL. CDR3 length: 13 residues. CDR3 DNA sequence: TGCGCCAGCAGCCACGCGGGCGAGTACGAGCAGTACTTC. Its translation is CASSHAGEYEQYF.

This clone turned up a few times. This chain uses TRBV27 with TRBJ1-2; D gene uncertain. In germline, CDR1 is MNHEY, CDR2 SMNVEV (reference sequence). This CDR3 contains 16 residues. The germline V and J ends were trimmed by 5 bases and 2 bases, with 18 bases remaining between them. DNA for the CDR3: TGTGCCAGCAGTAGGCTAGGAGAGCTGTCCAACTATGGCTACACCTTC. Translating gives CASSRLGELSNYGYTF.

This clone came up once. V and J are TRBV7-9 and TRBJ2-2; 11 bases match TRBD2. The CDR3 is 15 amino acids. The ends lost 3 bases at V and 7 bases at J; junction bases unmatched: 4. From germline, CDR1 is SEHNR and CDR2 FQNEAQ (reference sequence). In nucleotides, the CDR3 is TGTGCCAGCAGCTTTCCCCTAGCGGGAGGCGGGGAGCTGTTTTTT. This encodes CASSFPLAGGGELFF.

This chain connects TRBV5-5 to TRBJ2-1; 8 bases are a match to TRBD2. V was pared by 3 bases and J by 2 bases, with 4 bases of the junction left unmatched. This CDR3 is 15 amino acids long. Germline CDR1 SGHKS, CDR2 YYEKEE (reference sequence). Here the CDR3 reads CASSSTSGAYNEQFF. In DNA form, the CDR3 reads TGTGCCAGCAGCTCCACTAGCGGAGCCTACAATGAGCAGTTCTTC. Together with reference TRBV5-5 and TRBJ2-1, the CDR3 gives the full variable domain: DAGVTQSPTHLIKTRGQQVTLRCSPISGHKSVSWYQQVLGQGPQFIFQYYEKEERGRGNFPDRFSARQFPNYSSELNVNALLLGDSALYLCASSSTSGAYNEQFFGPGTRLTVL.

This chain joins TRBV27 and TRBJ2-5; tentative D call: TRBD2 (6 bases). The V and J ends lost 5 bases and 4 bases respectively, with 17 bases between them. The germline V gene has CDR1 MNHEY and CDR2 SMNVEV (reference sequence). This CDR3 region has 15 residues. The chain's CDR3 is CASSARDSYPETQYF. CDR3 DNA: TGTGCCAGCAGTGCCCGGGACTCCTACCCAGAGACCCAGTACTTC.

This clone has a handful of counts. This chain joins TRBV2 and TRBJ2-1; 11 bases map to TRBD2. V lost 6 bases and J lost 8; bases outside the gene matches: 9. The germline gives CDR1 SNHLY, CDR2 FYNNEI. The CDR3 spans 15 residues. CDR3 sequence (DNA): TGTGCCAGCAGAACACTAGCGGGAGCTGGGTATGAGCAGTTCTTC. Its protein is CASRTLAGAGYEQFF.

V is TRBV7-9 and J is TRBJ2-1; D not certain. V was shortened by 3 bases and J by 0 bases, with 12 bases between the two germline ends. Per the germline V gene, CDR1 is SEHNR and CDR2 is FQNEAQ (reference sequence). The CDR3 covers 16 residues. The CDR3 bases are TGTGCCAGCAGCTTTGTGGGGTTCCTCTCCTACAATGAGCAGTTCTTC. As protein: CASSFVGFLSYNEQFF.

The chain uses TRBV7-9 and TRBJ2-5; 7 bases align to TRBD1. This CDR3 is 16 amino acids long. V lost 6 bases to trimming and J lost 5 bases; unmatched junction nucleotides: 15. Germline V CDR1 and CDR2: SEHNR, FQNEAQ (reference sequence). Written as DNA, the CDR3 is TGTGCCAGCAGATCACAAAAACAGGGGCATGTGGAGACCCAGTACTTC. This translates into CASRSQKQGHVETQYF. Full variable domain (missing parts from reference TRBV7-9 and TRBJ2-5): DTGVSQNPRHKITKRGQNVTFRCDPISEHNRLYWYRQTLGQGPEFLTYFQNEAQLEKSRLLSDRFSAERPKGSFSTLEIQRTEQGDSAMYLCASRSQKQGHVETQYFGPGTRLLVL.

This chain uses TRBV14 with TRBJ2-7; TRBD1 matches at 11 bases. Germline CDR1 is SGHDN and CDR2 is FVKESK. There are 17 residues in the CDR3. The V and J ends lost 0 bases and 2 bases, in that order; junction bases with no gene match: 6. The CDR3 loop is CASSQDGGTGGPYEQYF. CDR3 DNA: TGTGCCAGCAGCCAAGACGGGGGGACAGGGGGACCCTACGAGCAGTACTTC.

The CDR3 DNA reads TGTGCCAGCAGCAGCGGACTAGGGGGATTCGAGCAGTACTTC. This gives the protein CASSSGLGGFEQYF. This chain uses TRBV5-6 with TRBJ2-7; tentatively, D is TRBD2 (7 bases). Germline V lookup: CDR1 SGHDT, CDR2 YYEEEE. V shed 4 bases and J shed 6 bases, with 17 bases lying between them. The CDR3 runs to 14 residues.

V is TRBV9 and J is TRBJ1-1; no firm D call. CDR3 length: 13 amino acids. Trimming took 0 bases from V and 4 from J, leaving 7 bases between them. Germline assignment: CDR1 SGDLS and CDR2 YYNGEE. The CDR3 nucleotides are TGTGCCAGCAGCGTAGAGTTACTCACTGAAGCTTTCTTT. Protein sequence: CASSVELLTEAFF.